These 29 T cell receptor beta chains share one sample of origin, sequenced in a study of cytomegalovirus exposure and HLA in healthy donors. 13 Jbeta primers and 60 Vbeta primers were used for the PCR. Some clones are missing from TCRdb's copy, which holds only in-frame ones; the method was immunoSEQ multiplex PCR. Altogether 120,000 to 150,000 clones are present, about three quarters being singletons, with the ten largest covering roughly an eighth. The specimen was PBMCs. The source of these receptors is a human donor in good health.

The chain carries TRBV5-1 and TRBJ2-3; TRBD1 might be the D (5 bases). Germline V gene sequence: CDR1 SGHRS, CDR2 YFSETQ. The CDR3 totals 15 residues. The V and J ends lost 0 bases and 1 base respectively, with 9 bases between them. CDR3 loop: CASSLEPRGTDTQYF. The CDR3 region has the DNA TGCGCCAGCAGCTTGGAGCCCAGGGGCACAGATACGCAGTATTTT. Using reference TRBV5-1 and TRBJ2-3 for the parts outside the CDR3, the full variable domain is KAGVTQTPRYLIKTRGQQVTLSCSPISGHRSVSWYQQTPGQGLQFLFEYFSETQRNKGNFPGRFSGRQFSNSRSEMNVSTLELGDSALYLCASSLEPRGTDTQYFGPGTRLTVL.

This clone was counted once. This rearrangement joins TRBV6-5 to TRBJ2-1; 7 nucleotides align to TRBD2. The CDR3 length is 16 residues. Germline V CDR1 and CDR2: MNHEY, SVGAGI. J gave up 0 bases and V 2 bases, and 4 bases lay outside the gene matches. Written as DNA, the CDR3 is TGTGCCAGCAGTTACATAGCGGGCAGCTCCTACAATGAGCAGTTCTTC. Its translation is CASSYIAGSSYNEQFF.

This clone was observed a few times. This chain joins TRBV5-5 and TRBJ1-3; D is uncertain. The germline V gene has CDR1 SGHKS and CDR2 YYEKEE (reference sequence). The CDR3 has 12 residues. CDR3 nucleotide sequence: TGTGCAGCCTGGTTCTCTGGAAACACCATATATTTT. This codes for CAAWFSGNTIYF. Complete variable domain (other parts from reference TRBV5-5 and TRBJ1-3): DAGVTQSPTHLIKTRGQQVTLRCSPISGHKSVSWYQQVLGQGPQFIFQYYEKEERGRGNFPDRFSARQFPNYSSELNVNALLLGDSALYLCAAWFSGNTIYFGEGSWLTVV.

The chain joins TRBV19 to TRBJ1-4; possibly TRBD1 for D (5 bases). V lost 3 bases and J lost 10, with 18 bases in between. Germline lookup yields CDR1 LNHDA and CDR2 SQIVND (reference sequence). This CDR3 is built from 15 residues. The CDR3 sequence: CASSISGQGRGKLFF. The CDR3 DNA follows: TGTGCCAGTAGTATTAGTGGACAAGGGAGGGGAAAACTGTTTTTT.

This chain links TRBV4-1 with TRBJ2-1, with 8 nucleotides matching TRBD2. The CDR3 length is 17 residues. Unmatched junction bases numbered 7, after V lost 3 bases and J lost 0 bases. Germline values: CDR1 MGHRA, CDR2 YSYEKL. The DNA for the CDR3 is TGCGCCAGCAGCCATAAATCCGGGACTAGCTCCTACAATGAGCAGTTCTTC. Translating it yields CASSHKSGTSSYNEQFF.

The CDR3 loop is CASSVTGGSYNEQFF. CDR3 coding DNA: TGTGCCAGCAGCGTAACGGGGGGATCCTACAATGAGCAGTTCTTC. V and J are TRBV9 and TRBJ2-1; 7 nucleotides match TRBD2. The V gene's germline CDR1 is SGDLS and CDR2 YYNGEE. This CDR3 is built from 15 residues. The ends lost 1 base at V and 1 base at J; junction bases unmatched: 2.

This clone was observed once. The genes are TRBV30 and TRBJ2-7, with TRBD1 matching 9 bases. Trimming cost V 7 bases and J 2 bases; bases outside gene matches: 9. Per germline, CDR1 GTSNPN and CDR2 SVGIG (reference sequence). The CDR3 length is 14 residues. Here the CDR3 reads CAYSGTGMPYEQYF. CDR3 nucleotides: TGTGCCTACTCCGGGACAGGGATGCCCTACGAGCAGTACTTC. The full variable domain, with the rest looked up from reference TRBV30 and TRBJ2-7, is SQTIHQWPATLVQPVGSPLSLECTVEGTSNPNLYWYRQAAGRGLQLLFYSVGIGQISSEVPQNLSASRPQDRQFILSSKKLLLSDSGFYLCAYSGTGMPYEQYFGPGTRLTVT.

V is TRBV11-3 and J is TRBJ2-7, with TRBD1 matching 7 bases. Germline V lookup: CDR1 SGHNT, CDR2 YENEEA. V trimming: 3 bases; J trimming: 2 bases; junction bases outside the gene matches: 1. The CDR3 totals 13 residues. The CDR3 sequence is CASSFGTAYEQYF. The CDR3 nucleotides are TGTGCCAGCAGCTTTGGGACAGCCTACGAGCAGTACTTC.

The genes are TRBV5-5 and TRBJ2-7, with D possibly TRBD1 on 6 matching bases. The V gene's germline CDR1 is SGHKS and CDR2 YYEKEE (reference sequence). The CDR3 extends over 13 amino acids. Trimming cost V 4 bases and J 5 bases, with 13 bases left between them. CDR3: CASSNQGTNEQYF. The CDR3, as DNA: TGTGCCAGCAGCAACCAGGGGACCAACGAGCAGTACTTC.

A few counts support this clone. The chain is built from TRBV6-4 and TRBJ2-2, with D unclear. The germline V gene has CDR1 MRHNA and CDR2 SNTAGT. V was pared by 3 bases and J by 3 bases, with 14 bases between. CDR3 length: 16 residues. CDR3 protein: CASSDSLNSDTGELFF. CDR3 nucleotide sequence: TGTGCCAGCAGTGATTCCCTCAACTCCGACACCGGGGAGCTGTTTTTT.

This clone was recorded once. The chain uses TRBV6-5 and TRBJ2-7, with unresolved D. V was trimmed by 4 bases and J by 2 bases, leaving 12 bases between them. This CDR3 spans 14 amino acids. The germline V gene has CDR1 MNHEY and CDR2 SVGAGI. CDR3: CASSLTAVTYEQYF. The CDR3 DNA is TGTGCCAGCAGTTTAACCGCAGTAACCTACGAGCAGTACTTC.

The sample holds one count of this clone. This sequence joins TRBV6-1 and TRBJ1-5, with no clear D. V dropped 8 bases and J dropped 3 bases, with 17 bases sitting between them. The CDR3 consists of 15 residues. Germline lookup yields CDR1 MNHNS and CDR2 SASEGT. The CDR3 bases are TGTGCCAGCCGGTTGGTACGAGGAGCCAATCAGCCCCAGCATTTT. Protein sequence: CASRLVRGANQPQHF.

The chain is built from TRBV19 and TRBJ1-1; the D gene is possibly TRBD1 (5 bases). The CDR3 sequence is 14 residues long. CDR1 LNHDA and CDR2 SQIVND come from the germline V gene (reference sequence). The V gene lost 1 base and the J gene lost 13 bases, with 19 bases spanning the gap. CDR3 loop: CASSIVRQTGGYFF. CDR3 nucleotides: TGTGCCAGTAGTATAGTTCGACAGACGGGTGGTTATTTCTTT.

The genes are TRBV5-1 and TRBJ2-5; 7 nucleotides line up with TRBD2. Germline V gene data show CDR1 as SGHRS and CDR2 as YFSETQ. The CDR3 consists of 14 residues. V lost 4 bases to trimming and J lost 3 bases; unmatched junction nucleotides: 6. This CDR3 reads CASSPRAGEETQYF. CDR3 bases: TGCGCCAGCAGCCCCCGGGCGGGAGAAGAGACCCAGTACTTC.

There are a few counts of this clone. V gene TRBV6-1 combines with J gene TRBJ2-5; possible D gene TRBD2, 6 bases. CDR1 is MNHNS and CDR2 is SASEGT in the germline V gene. CDR3 length equals 14 residues. Trimming removed 6 bases from V and 0 bases from J, with 11 bases in between. The CDR3 protein is CASSLAQYQETQYF. The CDR3 region has the DNA TGTGCCAGCAGCCTAGCGCAGTACCAAGAGACCCAGTACTTC.

The chain joins TRBV27 to TRBJ2-1, with no clear D. Trimming took off 0 bases at V and 4 bases at J, with 7 bases between the two ends. The CDR3 spans 14 residues. Per the germline V gene, CDR1 is MNHEY and CDR2 is SMNVEV (reference sequence). CDR3 protein: CASSLSNQYNEQFF. The CDR3 nucleotides read TGTGCCAGCAGTTTATCGAACCAGTACAATGAGCAGTTCTTC.

The gene calls are TRBV19 and TRBJ1-1; D is uncertain. Trimming took 6 bases from V and 0 from J, leaving 23 bases between them. Germline CDR1 reads LNHDA; CDR2 reads SQIVND (reference sequence). The CDR3 loop spans 18 amino acids. This CDR3 is CASSDTPTRVVLNTEAFF. The CDR3 nucleotides read TGTGCCAGTAGCGACACCCCCACGAGGGTGGTCCTGAACACTGAAGCTTTCTTT.

The J gene is TRBJ2-1, the V gene TRBV7-3, with D perhaps TRBD2 (6 bases). CDR1 is SGHTA and CDR2 is FQGTGA in the germline V gene. This CDR3 is 16 amino acids long. Trimming cost V 1 base and J 2 bases, with 12 bases left between them. The CDR3: CASSLKREYPYNEQFF. The CDR3 DNA sequence: TGTGCCAGCAGCTTAAAACGGGAGTATCCCTACAATGAGCAGTTCTTC.

The chain combines TRBV5-1 with TRBJ2-5, with D unclear. The CDR3 totals 13 residues. CDR1 and CDR2 (germline): SGHRS, YFSETQ. V gave up 3 bases and J gave up 5 bases, with 11 bases separating them. The CDR3 protein is CASSWVVGETQYF. CDR3 DNA: TGCGCCAGCAGCTGGGTGGTCGGGGAGACCCAGTACTTC.

This clone was seen a few times. V is TRBV10-3 and J is TRBJ1-3, with 8 positions matching TRBD1. The V segment lost 4 bases and the J segment 5 bases; nucleotides outside the gene matches: 1. Germline loops: CDR1 ENHRY, CDR2 SYGVKD. This CDR3 region has 13 residues. CDR3 protein: CAISGTGRNTIYF. The CDR3 region has the DNA TGTGCCATCAGTGGGACAGGGAGAAACACCATATATTTT.

This clone was observed a single time. The chain combines TRBV2 with TRBJ2-7, with D possibly being TRBD2 (6 bases). There are 15 residues in the CDR3. Per the germline V gene, CDR1 is SNHLY and CDR2 is FYNNEI. Trimming took 5 bases from V and 0 from J, leaving 14 bases between them. CDR3 sequence reads: CASSPPGVSSYEQYF. The CDR3 region has the DNA TGTGCCAGCAGTCCACCGGGAGTCTCCTCCTACGAGCAGTACTTC.

The chain combines TRBV27 with TRBJ2-2, with D possibly matching TRBD2 (6 bases). V shed 4 bases and J shed 1 base, with 10 bases lying between them. The CDR3 has 15 residues. Germline CDR1 and CDR2: MNHEY and SMNVEV (reference sequence). This chain's CDR3 is CASSWRGRNTGELFF. The CDR3 DNA reads TGTGCCAGCAGTTGGCGGGGCCGGAACACCGGGGAGCTGTTTTTT.

The chain uses TRBV19 and TRBJ2-2; 8 bases line up with TRBD2. The V gene's germline CDR1 is LNHDA and CDR2 SQIVND (reference sequence). V gave up 7 bases and J gave up 4 bases; unmatched junction bases: 11. The CDR3 sequence is 16 residues long. The CDR3 spells CASTKERERGTGELFF. In nucleotides, the CDR3 is TGTGCCAGTACGAAAGAGCGGGAGAGGGGCACCGGGGAGCTGTTTTTT.

This chain uses TRBV2 with TRBJ2-7, with 12 positions matching TRBD2. The junction had 12 bases not matched to a gene; V was cut back by 6 bases and J by 3 bases. There are 17 residues in the CDR3. Germline assignment: CDR1 SNHLY and CDR2 FYNNEI. In DNA, the CDR3 is TGTGCCAGCAGGGAAACCATGACTAGCGGGAGTTTCTACGAGCAGTACTTC. It specifies CASRETMTSGSFYEQYF.

The chain recombines TRBV9 with TRBJ2-7, with TRBD2 identical over 13 bases. The CDR3 length is 16 residues. Germline lookup yields CDR1 SGDLS and CDR2 YYNGEE. Trimming took 0 bases from V and 2 from J; bases not matched to a gene: 2. CDR3 region: CASSVEGLAGTYEQYF. CDR3 bases: TGTGCCAGCAGCGTAGAGGGACTAGCGGGAACCTACGAGCAGTACTTC.

The rearrangement links TRBV6-1 to TRBJ1-2, with 9 bases aligning to TRBD1. Germline V gene lookup returns CDR1 MNHNS and CDR2 SASEGT. The CDR3 has 15 residues. The J segment lost 8 bases and the V segment lost 4 bases, leaving 11 bases of the junction unmatched. CDR3 in amino acids: CASSGSPGQGYGYTF. DNA of the CDR3: TGTGCCAGCAGTGGGAGCCCGGGACAGGGTTACGGCTACACCTTC.

The chain carries TRBV6-1 and TRBJ2-5, with 7 bases lining up with TRBD2. Germline loops: CDR1 MNHNS, CDR2 SASEGT. CDR3 size: 15 residues. J was trimmed by 3 bases and V by 1 base; bases with no gene match: 5. CDR3 region: CASSEGEGRKETQYF. In nucleotides, the CDR3 is TGTGCCAGCAGTGAAGGGGAGGGCCGGAAAGAGACCCAGTACTTC.

The chain links TRBV12-5 to TRBJ1-1; possible D gene TRBD1, 5 bases. Trimming cost V 2 bases and J 5 bases, with 12 bases left between them. This CDR3 contains 14 residues. Germline loops: CDR1 LGHNT, CDR2 FRNRAP. The CDR3 protein is CASGLSPRATEAFF. The CDR3 nucleotides read TGTGCTAGTGGTTTGTCCCCCAGGGCTACTGAAGCTTTCTTT.

This clone was detected only a few times. In nucleotides, the CDR3 is TGTGCCAGCTCACCAGTTCCACAGGACGTATACAATGAGCAGTTCTTC. Translating gives CASSPVPQDVYNEQFF. The J gene is TRBJ2-1, the V gene TRBV18; D is possibly TRBD1 (5 bases). Trimming removed 2 bases at V and 4 bases at J, with 15 bases between. Germline V gene lookup returns CDR1 KGHSH and CDR2 LQKENI. The CDR3 is 16 residues long.